Each of the 31 T cell receptor beta chains below was sequenced from the same sample in a study of shared clonotypes between healthy human individuals. Generated by immunoSEQ multiplex PCR, the TCRdb table keeps only in-frame clones and is missing some. The sample yields over a million clones, around 98.5% seen once. Sequences were obtained from naive CD4+ T cells sorted from blood. This sample's subset: CD45RA+ positively selected. These receptors came from a man between 25 and 39 years old in good health.

This chain uses TRBV9 with TRBJ1-2, with TRBD1 as a possible D gene (6 bases). Per the germline V gene, CDR1 is SGDLS and CDR2 is YYNGEE. The CDR3 sequence is 15 residues long. The V end was cut by 1 base, the J end by 11 bases, with 21 bases between. The CDR3 is CASSVNAITGPRYTF. As DNA, the CDR3 is TGTGCCAGCAGCGTAAACGCTATAACAGGGCCCAGGTACACCTTC.

The chain uses TRBV2 and TRBJ2-1, with 15 positions matching TRBD2. CDR3 size: 15 residues. V lost 5 bases to trimming and J lost 7 bases; unmatched junction nucleotides: 3. Per germline, CDR1 SNHLY and CDR2 FYNNEI. The CDR3 coding sequence is TGTGCCAGCAGTAGGACTAGCGGGAGGGGGAATGAGCAGTTCTTC. Protein product: CASSRTSGRGNEQFF.

The chain couples TRBV10-3 to TRBJ2-2, with D perhaps TRBD1 (5 bases). The CDR3 has 15 amino acids. With 2 bases removed from V and 2 bases from J, the gap between germline ends came to 9 bases. CDR1 and CDR2 (germline): ENHRY, SYGVKD. The DNA for the CDR3 is TGTGCCATCAGTGAGGGGCAGGGCAACACCGGGGAGCTGTTTTTT. Translating gives CAISEGQGNTGELFF.

The chain joins TRBV28 to TRBJ2-5; 11 bases align to TRBD1. This CDR3 spans 16 amino acids. Germline lookup yields CDR1 MDHEN and CDR2 SYDVKM. V was clipped by 5 bases and J by 5 bases; unmatched bases: 10. As DNA, the CDR3 is TGTGCCAGCAGTCACTCCGGGACAGGGGGGGAGGAGACCCAGTACTTC. Protein product: CASSHSGTGGEETQYF.

The chain carries TRBV6-1 and TRBJ1-2; D not certain. V was cut by 6 bases and J by 2 bases, with 7 bases left in between. Germline V gives CDR1 MNHNS, CDR2 SASEGT. The CDR3 contains 12 residues. The CDR3 region is CASSPSNYGYTF. DNA for the CDR3: TGTGCCAGCAGCCCCTCCAACTATGGCTACACCTTC.

CDR3: CASSLLWDRVLSYGYTF. The CDR3 DNA follows: TGTGCCAGCAGCTTGCTTTGGGACAGGGTACTAAGCTATGGCTACACCTTC. The V call is TRBV5-5, the J call TRBJ1-2; the match to TRBD1 covers 9 bases. Germline assignment: CDR1 SGHKS and CDR2 YYEKEE (reference sequence). J lost 4 bases, V lost 1 base, and 11 bases had no gene match. The CDR3 runs to 17 residues.

As regards this clone: Other DNA sequences in this sample translate to the same CDR3. V usage is TRBV7-2 and J usage is TRBJ2-7; D is ambiguous. Germline V gene lookup returns CDR1 SGHTA and CDR2 FQGNSA. The V and J ends lost 1 base and 2 bases respectively, with 6 bases between them. The CDR3 has 13 residues. This chain's CDR3 is CASSLVGPYEQYF. In DNA form, the CDR3 reads TGTGCCAGCAGCTTAGTCGGGCCCTACGAGCAGTACTTC. The full variable domain, in which reference TRBV7-2 and TRBJ2-7 provide the parts outside the CDR3, is GAGVSQSPSNKVTEKGKDVELRCDPISGHTALYWYRQSLGQGLEFLIYFQGNSAPDKSGLPSDRFSAERTGGSVSTLTIQRTQQEDSAVYLCASSLVGPYEQYFGPGTRLTVT.

This clone appeared a single time. The J gene is TRBJ2-2, the V gene TRBV5-1, with D perhaps matching TRBD1 (7 bases). Germline V gene lookup returns CDR1 SGHRS and CDR2 YFSETQ. The CDR3 loop spans 21 amino acids. The V gene lost 0 bases and the J gene lost 4 bases, with 28 bases spanning the gap. DNA of the CDR3: TGCGCCAGCAGCTTGGGACCACCCGCGCGACTACAGGGGAGGTCCACCGGGGAGCTGTTTTTT. It specifies CASSLGPPARLQGRSTGELFF.

As DNA, the CDR3 is TGTGCCAGCAGTGTCCGGGACAGGGTTAATCAGCCCCAGCATTTT. Protein product: CASSVRDRVNQPQHF. The rearrangement joins TRBV2 to TRBJ1-5; 9 nucleotides align to TRBD1. The V and J ends lost 4 bases and 4 bases, in that order; junction bases with no gene match: 5. The CDR3 extends over 15 amino acids. From germline, CDR1 is SNHLY and CDR2 FYNNEI.

J is TRBJ2-2 and V is TRBV5-5, with D perhaps matching TRBD2 (5 bases). Per the germline V gene, CDR1 is SGHKS and CDR2 is YYEKEE (reference sequence). The CDR3 length is 15 residues. V dropped 0 bases and J dropped 5 bases, with 11 bases sitting between them. The CDR3 is CASSLGASGTGELFF. The CDR3 region has the DNA TGTGCCAGCAGCTTGGGGGCCTCGGGGACCGGGGAGCTGTTTTTT.

This clone is a singleton in its sample. The chain is built from TRBV5-4 and TRBJ1-1, with a possible D match to TRBD1 (6 bases). There are 15 residues in the CDR3. The V end was cut by 4 bases, the J end by 1 base, with 14 bases between. In germline, CDR1 is SGHNT, CDR2 YYREEE (reference sequence). CDR3 sequence: CASSMDRPKNTEAFF. The CDR3 nucleotides are TGTGCCAGCAGCATGGACAGACCAAAGAACACTGAAGCTTTCTTT.

This chain connects TRBV18 to TRBJ2-1; 9 positions agree with TRBD2. Germline loops: CDR1 KGHSH, CDR2 LQKENI. This CDR3 is 16 amino acids long. Trimming cost V 0 bases and J 4 bases; bases outside gene matches: 4. This chain's CDR3 is CASSPPSGGGYNEQFF. The CDR3 coding sequence is TGTGCCAGCTCACCACCTAGCGGGGGAGGATACAATGAGCAGTTCTTC.

J is TRBJ2-6 and V is TRBV2; D gene uncertain. The CDR3 is 14 residues long. Germline V gene lookup returns CDR1 SNHLY and CDR2 FYNNEI. Trimming pared 4 bases from V and 0 bases from J, leaving 4 bases between. CDR3 DNA sequence: TGTGCCAGCAGTGGAATCTCTGGGGCCAACGTCCTGACTTTC. It is translated as CASSGISGANVLTF.

The genes are TRBV11-1 and TRBJ1-5; D unclear. Germline V gene lookup returns CDR1 SGHAT and CDR2 FQDESV (reference sequence). V gave up 1 base and J gave up 1 base, with 8 bases separating them. The CDR3 has 15 amino acids. CDR3: CASSLGSGSNQPQHF. The CDR3 nucleotides are TGTGCCAGCAGCTTAGGTTCTGGCAGCAATCAGCCCCAGCATTTT.

Worth noting for this clone: Other nucleotide sequences in the sample specify the same CDR3. The CDR3 loop reads CASSEGGGGYGYTF. The CDR3 coding sequence is TGTGCCAGCAGTGAAGGTGGGGGTGGCTATGGCTACACCTTC. The chain links TRBV6-1 to TRBJ1-2; tentatively, D is TRBD1 (5 bases). From germline, CDR1 is MNHNS and CDR2 SASEGT. Trimming shortened V by 1 base and J by 4 bases, and 10 bases separated the two germline ends. The length of the CDR3 is 14 residues.

The gene calls are TRBV30 and TRBJ1-2, with a weak D call TRBD1 (5 bases). Trimming took 0 bases from V and 7 from J, leaving 15 bases between them. The length of the CDR3 is 14 residues. Germline V gene lookup returns CDR1 GTSNPN and CDR2 SVGIG (reference sequence). As DNA, the CDR3 is TGTGCCTGGAGTGTATTTCAGGGAACGGGTGGCTACACCTTC. Translating it yields CAWSVFQGTGGYTF.

This chain links TRBV7-8 with TRBJ2-1; D not certain. Trimming stripped 5 bases from V and 0 bases from J, with 17 bases between. Germline CDR1 SGHVS, CDR2 FQNEAQ. CDR3 length: 17 residues. This CDR3 reads CASSLSGALSSYNEQFF. The CDR3 nucleotides are TGTGCCAGCAGCCTATCTGGAGCGTTAAGCTCCTACAATGAGCAGTTCTTC. The full variable domain, its missing parts supplied by reference TRBV7-8 and TRBJ2-1, is GAGVSQSPRYKVAKRGQDVALRCDPISGHVSLFWYQQALGQGPEFLTYFQNEAQLDKSGLPSDRFFAERPEGSVSTLKIQRTQQEDSAVYLCASSLSGALSSYNEQFFGPGTRLTVL.

This chain links TRBV5-1 with TRBJ2-1; TRBD2 matches 9 bases. Unmatched junction bases numbered 5, after V lost 4 bases and J lost 6 bases. CDR3 size: 14 residues. Germline V gene lookup returns CDR1 SGHRS and CDR2 YFSETQ. CDR3: CASSPSGNRNEQFF. In nucleotides, the CDR3 is TGCGCCAGCAGCCCTAGCGGGAATCGCAATGAGCAGTTCTTC.

The chain recombines TRBV5-4 with TRBJ1-3, with 10 bases lining up with TRBD1. Per germline, CDR1 SGHNT and CDR2 YYREEE (reference sequence). This CDR3 has 16 amino acids. The V segment lost 4 bases and the J segment 5 bases; nucleotides outside the gene matches: 9. The CDR3 sequence: CASSERDRGRRNTIYF. In DNA, the CDR3 is TGTGCCAGCAGCGAGCGGGACAGGGGAAGGAGAAACACCATATATTTT.

V usage is TRBV9 and J usage is TRBJ2-7, with D possibly matching TRBD2 (6 bases). CDR3 length: 17 amino acids. V lost 3 bases and J lost 4, with 23 bases in between. The germline V gene encodes CDR1 SGDLS and CDR2 YYNGEE. The CDR3 coding sequence is TGTGCCAGCAGCGCACTTACCGCATTAAGGGAGGAATACGAGCAGTACTTC. Amino acids: CASSALTALREEYEQYF.

The chain recombines TRBV5-4 with TRBJ1-1; D unclear. This CDR3 spans 11 amino acids. V shed 5 bases and J shed 1 base, with 3 bases lying between them. Germline V gene lookup returns CDR1 SGHNT and CDR2 YYREEE (reference sequence). The DNA for the CDR3 is TGTGCCAGCAGGGCGAACACTGAAGCTTTCTTT. This codes for CASRANTEAFF.

This rearrangement joins TRBV7-8 to TRBJ1-4; a weak D match, TRBD1 (5 bases). This CDR3 contains 17 residues. In germline, CDR1 is SGHVS, CDR2 FQNEAQ. V shed 5 bases and J shed 3 bases, with 19 bases lying between them. This CDR3 is CASSAQFPQGSNEKLFF. CDR3 bases: TGTGCCAGCAGCGCCCAGTTCCCGCAGGGATCTAATGAAAAACTGTTTTTT.

This rearrangement joins TRBV7-6 to TRBJ2-5; D unclear. V was cut by 3 bases and J by 5 bases, with 13 bases left in between. This CDR3 contains 14 residues. Germline V gene sequence: CDR1 SGHVS, CDR2 FNYEAQ. CDR3 protein: CASSLSGNGETQYF. The CDR3 DNA reads as TGTGCCAGCAGCTTGAGTGGGAATGGGGAGACCCAGTACTTC.

The chain joins TRBV9 to TRBJ2-2, with TRBD1 matching 8 bases. The germline gives CDR1 SGDLS, CDR2 YYNGEE. J was trimmed by 7 bases and V by 2 bases; bases with no gene match: 13. CDR3 size: 17 residues. For the CDR3, the DNA is TGTGCCAGCAGCGTCGGAGGAACAGGGGGGTTCTACGGGGAGCTGTTTTTT. Amino acids: CASSVGGTGGFYGELFF. Full variable domain (missing parts from reference TRBV9 and TRBJ2-2): DSGVTQTPKHLITATGQRVTLRCSPRSGDLSVYWYQQSLDQGLQFLIQYYNGEERAKGNILERFSAQQFPDLHSELNLSSLELGDSALYFCASSVGGTGGFYGELFFGEGSRLTVL.

The rearrangement joins TRBV25-1 to TRBJ1-1; tentatively, D is TRBD1 (6 bases). The CDR3 is 15 residues long. Germline-derived CDR1 and CDR2 are MGHDK and SYGVNS. Trimming took off 6 bases at V and 0 bases at J, with 14 bases between the two ends. The CDR3 sequence is CASRSYREMNTEAFF. The CDR3, as DNA: TGTGCCAGCAGAAGCTACAGGGAAATGAACACTGAAGCTTTCTTT.

The CDR3 region has the DNA TGTGCCATCGGCGAGGGACAGGGGCCCTACGAGCAGTACTTC. Its translation: CAIGEGQGPYEQYF. The chain uses TRBV10-3 and TRBJ2-7; 10 positions match TRBD1. Looked up from germline, CDR1 is ENHRY and CDR2 is SYGVKD. This CDR3 spans 14 amino acids. J lost 2 bases, V lost 8 bases, and 6 bases had no gene match.

On this clone: This CDR3 is also generated by other DNA sequences in the sample. V and J are TRBV11-3 and TRBJ2-2; D not resolved. CDR1 and CDR2 (germline): SGHNT, YENEEA. The CDR3 runs 12 residues. Trimming left V 5 bases short and J 2 bases short, with 3 bases between. The CDR3 region has the DNA TGTGCCAGCAGCCTAAACACCGGGGAGCTGTTTTTT. It yields the protein CASSLNTGELFF.

This chain connects TRBV11-2 to TRBJ2-7; TRBD1 or TRBD2 may be the D gene (5 bases each). The CDR3 runs to 17 residues. The V and J ends lost 4 bases and 2 bases respectively, with 21 bases between them. In germline, CDR1 is SGHAT, CDR2 FQNNGV. The CDR3 sequence: CASSWSTRTGPPYEQYF. CDR3 DNA: TGTGCCAGCAGCTGGTCGACCCGGACGGGGCCCCCCTACGAGCAGTACTTC.

This clone was seen just once. J is TRBJ1-4 and V is TRBV10-3; D perhaps matches TRBD1 (5 bases). Germline V gene data show CDR1 as ENHRY and CDR2 as SYGVKD. Trimming shortened V by 11 bases and J by 2 bases, and 9 bases separated the two germline ends. This CDR3 has 12 residues. The CDR3 region has the DNA TGTGCCGCAGGGACTACTAATGAAAAACTGTTTTTT. The encoded protein is CAAGTTNEKLFF.

The chain carries TRBV7-2 and TRBJ2-7; 10 nucleotides align to TRBD2. The germline CDR1 and CDR2 sequences are SGHTA and FQGNSA. This CDR3 contains 14 residues. V gave up 1 base and J gave up 6 bases; unmatched junction bases: 3. In nucleotides, the CDR3 is TGTGCCAGCAGCTTAGTAGCGGGAGGCTCCGAGCAGTACTTC. Protein product: CASSLVAGGSEQYF.

The chain uses TRBV11-2 and TRBJ1-5, with TRBD1 as a possible D gene (5 bases). V gave up 1 base and J gave up 6 bases, with 13 bases separating them. CDR1 and CDR2 from the germline V gene are SGHAT and FQNNGV. CDR3 length: 15 residues. This CDR3 reads CASSLVSGEGQPQHF. The CDR3 bases are TGTGCCAGCAGCTTAGTATCGGGGGAAGGTCAGCCCCAGCATTTT. Full variable domain (rest looked up from reference TRBV11-2 and TRBJ1-5): EAGVAQSPRYKIIEKRQSVAFWCNPISGHATLYWYQQILGQGPKLLIQFQNNGVVDDSQLPKDRFSAERLKGVDSTLKIQPAKLEDSAVYLCASSLVSGEGQPQHFGDGTRLSIL.